This entry features one T cell receptor (beta chain) sequence. Its cognate antigen is unknown. Four subsets defined by CD45RA and CD27 were sorted after CD3, CD4, CD8 and live/dead staining. This record comes from a study of naive and memory T cell subsets. Two oligonucleotides, mixed equimolar, formed the beta constant-region primer covering TRBC1 and TRBC2. Nested alpha and beta constant-region primers with the SP2 primer drove four PCR rounds on ligated cDNA. Via MiXCR, TCRdb re-called the UMI-ligation and nested PCR reads, giving one row per CDR3 protein. The data contain over 110,000 distinct CDR3 sequences, about 20% of them singletons. This CDR3 region has 15 residues. CDR1 and CDR2 (germline): LGHNA, YSLEER. V was clipped by 0 bases and J by 2 bases, with 10 bases between them. Findings and limits, study-wide: Naive repertoires, especially CD8, held a few larger clonotypes, possibly memory cells re-expressing CD45RA. Expression changes during T cell differentiation may affect RNA-based TCR counts. Over 90% of naive TCR sequences appeared only once after error correction, unlike memory subsets.

The receptor was isolated from a human donor in good health. The chain recombines TRBV4-3 with TRBJ2-5; D is unresolved. The sample was naive CD8+ T cells from blood. CDR3 amino acids: CASSQDLGQQETQYF. The CDR3 DNA reads as TGCGCCAGCAGCCAAGATCTCGGCCAGCAAGAGACCCAGTACTTC.